This TCR beta chain was obtained from a study of shared clonotypes between healthy human individuals. Authors' data handling: ImmunoSEQ gave junction-only sequences without quality scores, so filtering differed. The data were produced by immunoSEQ multiplex PCR, yet TCRdb's version contains in-frame clones alone and is incomplete. V and J calls and clone size come straight from that table; D and trimming were deduced from the DNA. In the table there are fewer than 850,000 clones, around 72% of which are singletons. V dropped 1 base and J dropped 1 base, with 14 bases sitting between them. Germline V CDR1 and CDR2: SEHNR, FQNEAQ (reference sequence). The CDR3 is 17 amino acids.

V is TRBV7-9 and J is TRBJ1-3, with D possibly TRBD1 on 5 matching bases. Sequencing input: memory CD4+ T cells sorted from blood. Subset described: CD45RA-negative fraction. The source is a woman in her twenties or thirties in good health. The CDR3, as DNA: TGTGCCAGCAGCTTAGACAGGAACTGGGGATCTGGAAACACCATATATTTT. Translation: CASSLDRNWGSGNTIYF. The full variable domain, with the rest looked up from reference TRBV7-9 and TRBJ1-3, is DTGVSQNPRHKITKRGQNVTFRCDPISEHNRLYWYRQTLGQGPEFLTYFQNEAQLEKSRLLSDRFSAERPKGSFSTLEIQRTEQGDSAMYLCASSLDRNWGSGNTIYFGEGSWLTVV.